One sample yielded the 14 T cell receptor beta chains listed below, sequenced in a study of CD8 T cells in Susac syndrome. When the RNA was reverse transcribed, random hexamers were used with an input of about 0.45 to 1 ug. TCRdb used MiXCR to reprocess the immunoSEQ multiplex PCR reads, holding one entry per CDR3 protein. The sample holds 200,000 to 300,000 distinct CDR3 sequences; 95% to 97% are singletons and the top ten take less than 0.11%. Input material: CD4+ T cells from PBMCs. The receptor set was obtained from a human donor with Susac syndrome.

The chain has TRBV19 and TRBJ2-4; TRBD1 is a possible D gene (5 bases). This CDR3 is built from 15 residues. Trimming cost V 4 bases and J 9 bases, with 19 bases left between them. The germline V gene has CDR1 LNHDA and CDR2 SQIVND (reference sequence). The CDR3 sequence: CASSTSDSPVSIQYF. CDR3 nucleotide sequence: TGTGCCAGTAGTACTTCCGACAGTCCCGTTAGCATTCAGTACTTC.

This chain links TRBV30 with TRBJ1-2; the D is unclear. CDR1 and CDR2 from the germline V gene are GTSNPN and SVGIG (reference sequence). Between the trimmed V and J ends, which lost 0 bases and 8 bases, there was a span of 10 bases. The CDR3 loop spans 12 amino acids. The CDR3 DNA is TGTGCCTGGAGTGTAACCCAGGACGGCTACACCTTC. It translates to CAWSVTQDGYTF.

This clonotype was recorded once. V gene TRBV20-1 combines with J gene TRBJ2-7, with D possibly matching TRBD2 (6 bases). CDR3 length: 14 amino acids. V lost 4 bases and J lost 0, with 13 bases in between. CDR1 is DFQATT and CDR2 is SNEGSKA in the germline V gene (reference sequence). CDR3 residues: CSATGARSSYEQYF. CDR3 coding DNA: TGCAGTGCTACGGGAGCCCGATCCTCCTACGAGCAGTACTTC.

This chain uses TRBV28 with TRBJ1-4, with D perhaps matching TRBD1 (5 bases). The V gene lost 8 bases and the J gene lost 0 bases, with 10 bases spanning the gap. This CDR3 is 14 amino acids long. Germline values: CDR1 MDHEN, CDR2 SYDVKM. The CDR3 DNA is TGTGCCAGCGGCAGGGTTGCAACTAATGAAAAACTGTTTTTT. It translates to CASGRVATNEKLFF.

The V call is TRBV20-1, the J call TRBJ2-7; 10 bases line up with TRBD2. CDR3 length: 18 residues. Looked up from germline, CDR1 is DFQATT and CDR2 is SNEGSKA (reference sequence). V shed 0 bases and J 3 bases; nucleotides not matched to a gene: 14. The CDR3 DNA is TGCAGTGCTAGAGATGCCCCTAGACTAGCGGGCCAATACTACGAGCAGTACTTC. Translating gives CSARDAPRLAGQYYEQYF.

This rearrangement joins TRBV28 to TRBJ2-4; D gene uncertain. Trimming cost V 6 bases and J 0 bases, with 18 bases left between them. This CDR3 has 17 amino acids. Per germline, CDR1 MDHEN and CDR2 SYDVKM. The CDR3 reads CASSPRTFTLAKNIQYF. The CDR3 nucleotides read TGTGCCAGCAGCCCTCGGACGTTCACGCTAGCCAAAAACATTCAGTACTTC.

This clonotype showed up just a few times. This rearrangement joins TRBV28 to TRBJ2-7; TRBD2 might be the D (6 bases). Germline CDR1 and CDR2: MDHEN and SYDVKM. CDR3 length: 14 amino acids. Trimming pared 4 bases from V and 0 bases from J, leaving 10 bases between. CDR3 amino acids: CASSSGTPSYEQYF. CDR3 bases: TGTGCCAGCAGTTCCGGGACTCCCTCCTACGAGCAGTACTTC. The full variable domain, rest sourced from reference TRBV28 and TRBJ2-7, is DVKVTQSSRYLVKRTGEKVFLECVQDMDHENMFWYRQDPGLGLRLIYFSYDVKMKEKGDIPEGYSVSREKKERFSLILESASTNQTSMYLCASSSGTPSYEQYFGPGTRLTVT.

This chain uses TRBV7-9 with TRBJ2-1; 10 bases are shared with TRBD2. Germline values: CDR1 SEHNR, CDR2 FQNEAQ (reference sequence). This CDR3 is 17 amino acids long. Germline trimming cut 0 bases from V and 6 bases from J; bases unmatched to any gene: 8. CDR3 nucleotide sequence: TGTGCCAGCAGCTTAGCACCGTCGCTAGCGGGAGTCAATGAGCAGTTCTTC. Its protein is CASSLAPSLAGVNEQFF.

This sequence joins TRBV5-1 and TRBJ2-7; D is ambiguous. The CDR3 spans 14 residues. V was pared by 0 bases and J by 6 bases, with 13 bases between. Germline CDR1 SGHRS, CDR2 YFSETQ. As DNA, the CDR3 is TGCGCCAGCAGCTTGGAGCGACCGGTCGGCGAGCAGTACTTC. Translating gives CASSLERPVGEQYF. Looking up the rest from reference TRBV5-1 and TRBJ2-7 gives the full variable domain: KAGVTQTPRYLIKTRGQQVTLSCSPISGHRSVSWYQQTPGQGLQFLFEYFSETQRNKGNFPGRFSGRQFSNSRSEMNVSTLELGDSALYLCASSLERPVGEQYFGPGTRLTVT.

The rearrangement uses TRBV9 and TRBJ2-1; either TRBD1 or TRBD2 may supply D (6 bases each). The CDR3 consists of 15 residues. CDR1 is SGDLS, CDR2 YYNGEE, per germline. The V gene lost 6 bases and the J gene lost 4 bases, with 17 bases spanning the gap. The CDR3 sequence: CASTSGRGTYNEQFF. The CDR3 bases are TGTGCCAGCACGTCGGGGCGCGGGACATACAATGAGCAGTTCTTC. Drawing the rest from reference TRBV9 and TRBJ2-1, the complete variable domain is DSGVTQTPKHLITATGQRVTLRCSPRSGDLSVYWYQQSLDQGLQFLIQYYNGEERAKGNILERFSAQQFPDLHSELNLSSLELGDSALYFCASTSGRGTYNEQFFGPGTRLTVL.

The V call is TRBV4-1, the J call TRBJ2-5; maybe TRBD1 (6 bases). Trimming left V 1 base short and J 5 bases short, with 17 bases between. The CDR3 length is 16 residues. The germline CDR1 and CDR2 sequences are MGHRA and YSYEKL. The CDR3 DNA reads TGCGCCAGCAGCCAAGCTGGGGGCGAACCGTCGGAGACCCAGTACTTC. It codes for CASSQAGGEPSETQYF.

In nucleotides, the CDR3 is TGTGCCAGCAGCCCGACTCTGGGCGGGGAGCTGTTTTTT. Protein: CASSPTLGGELFF. This rearrangement joins TRBV12-3 or TRBV12-4 to TRBJ2-2; D unclear. This CDR3 has 13 residues. V lost 6 bases to trimming and J lost 7 bases, with 12 bases between them.

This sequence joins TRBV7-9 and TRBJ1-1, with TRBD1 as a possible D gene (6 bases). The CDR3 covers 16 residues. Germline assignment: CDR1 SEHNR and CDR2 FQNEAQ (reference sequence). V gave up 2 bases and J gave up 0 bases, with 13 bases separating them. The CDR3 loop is CASSLFPGTLNTEAFF. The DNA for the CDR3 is TGTGCCAGCAGCTTATTCCCCGGGACACTGAACACTGAAGCTTTCTTT.

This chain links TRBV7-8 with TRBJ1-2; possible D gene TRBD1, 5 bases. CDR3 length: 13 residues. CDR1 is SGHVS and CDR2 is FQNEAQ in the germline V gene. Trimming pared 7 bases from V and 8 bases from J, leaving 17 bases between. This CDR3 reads CASTGGVGRGYTF. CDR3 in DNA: TGTGCCAGCACCGGAGGGGTTGGGCGCGGCTACACCTTC.